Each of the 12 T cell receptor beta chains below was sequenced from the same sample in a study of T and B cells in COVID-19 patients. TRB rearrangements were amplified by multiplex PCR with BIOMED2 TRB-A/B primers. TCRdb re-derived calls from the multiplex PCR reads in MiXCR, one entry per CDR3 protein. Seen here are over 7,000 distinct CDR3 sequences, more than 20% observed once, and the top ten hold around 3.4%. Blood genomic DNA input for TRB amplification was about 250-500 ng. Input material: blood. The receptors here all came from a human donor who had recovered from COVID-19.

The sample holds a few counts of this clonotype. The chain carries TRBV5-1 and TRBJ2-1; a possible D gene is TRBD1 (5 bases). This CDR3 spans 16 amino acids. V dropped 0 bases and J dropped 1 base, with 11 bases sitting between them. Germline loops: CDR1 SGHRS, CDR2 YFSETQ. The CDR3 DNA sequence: TGCGCCAGCAGCTTGGCACAGGTCGTTTCCTACAATGAGCAGTTCTTC. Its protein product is CASSLAQVVSYNEQFF.

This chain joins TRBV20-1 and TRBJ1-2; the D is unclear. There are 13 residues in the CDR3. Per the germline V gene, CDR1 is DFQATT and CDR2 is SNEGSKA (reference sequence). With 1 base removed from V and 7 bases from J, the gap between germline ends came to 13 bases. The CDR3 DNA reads TGCAGTGCTAGAGTCCCCTACGGAGGTGGCTACACCTTC. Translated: CSARVPYGGGYTF.

The CDR3 nucleotides read TGTGCCAGCAGCTTAGAGGGGATCTGGGGCCCCAATGAGCAGTTCTTC. Translating gives CASSLEGIWGPNEQFF. The chain uses TRBV7-9 and TRBJ2-1; D perhaps matches TRBD1 (5 bases). The CDR3 is made up of 16 amino acids. V was cut by 1 base and J by 6 bases, with 16 bases left in between. Germline values: CDR1 SEHNR, CDR2 FQNEAQ (reference sequence).

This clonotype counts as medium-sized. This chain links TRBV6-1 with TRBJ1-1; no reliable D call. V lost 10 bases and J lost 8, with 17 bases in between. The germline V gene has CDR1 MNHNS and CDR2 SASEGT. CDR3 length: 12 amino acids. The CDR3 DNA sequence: TGTGCCATTCAACCCGCATTAGGCGAAGCTTTCTTT. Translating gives CAIQPALGEAFF.

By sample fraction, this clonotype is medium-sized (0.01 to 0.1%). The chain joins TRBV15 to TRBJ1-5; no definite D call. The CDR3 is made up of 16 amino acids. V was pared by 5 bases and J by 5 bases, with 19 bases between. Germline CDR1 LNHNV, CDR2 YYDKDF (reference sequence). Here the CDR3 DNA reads TGTGCCACCAGCTTACAGAGATCTTTACTCTATCAGCCCCAGCATTTT. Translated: CATSLQRSLLYQPQHF.

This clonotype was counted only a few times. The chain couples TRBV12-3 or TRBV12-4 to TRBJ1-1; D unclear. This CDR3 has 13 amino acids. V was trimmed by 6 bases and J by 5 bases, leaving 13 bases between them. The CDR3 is CASSPNGGTEAFF. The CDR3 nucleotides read TGTGCCAGCAGCCCCAACGGAGGGACTGAAGCTTTCTTT.

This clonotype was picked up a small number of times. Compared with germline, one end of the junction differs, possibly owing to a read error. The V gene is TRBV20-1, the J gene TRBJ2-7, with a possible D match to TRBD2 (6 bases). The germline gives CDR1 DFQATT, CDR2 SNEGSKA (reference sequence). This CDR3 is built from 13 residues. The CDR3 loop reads CSAPSEGLYEQYF. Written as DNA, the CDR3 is TGTAGTGCTCCTAGCGAGGGATTATACGAGCAGTACTTC.

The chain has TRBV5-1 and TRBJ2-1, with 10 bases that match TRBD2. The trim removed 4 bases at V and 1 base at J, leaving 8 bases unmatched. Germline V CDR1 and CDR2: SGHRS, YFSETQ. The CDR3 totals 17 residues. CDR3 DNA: TGCGCCAGCAGCCTGCCGGGACTAGCGAATTCCTACAATGAGCAGTTCTTC. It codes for CASSLPGLANSYNEQFF. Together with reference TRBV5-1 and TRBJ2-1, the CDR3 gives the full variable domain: KAGVTQTPRYLIKTRGQQVTLSCSPISGHRSVSWYQQTPGQGLQFLFEYFSETQRNKGNFPGRFSGRQFSNSRSEMNVSTLELGDSALYLCASSLPGLANSYNEQFFGPGTRLTVL.

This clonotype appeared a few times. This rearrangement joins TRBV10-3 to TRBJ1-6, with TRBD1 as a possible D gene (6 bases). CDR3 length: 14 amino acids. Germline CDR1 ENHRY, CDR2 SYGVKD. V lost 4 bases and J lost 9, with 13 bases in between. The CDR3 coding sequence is TGTGCCATCAGTGCGGACAGCCGGGGTTCACCCCTCCACTTT. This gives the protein CAISADSRGSPLHF.

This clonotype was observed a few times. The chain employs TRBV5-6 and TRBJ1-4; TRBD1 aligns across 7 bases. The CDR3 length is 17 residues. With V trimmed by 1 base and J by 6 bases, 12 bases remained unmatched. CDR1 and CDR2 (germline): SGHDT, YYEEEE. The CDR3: CASSLYGTAKGDEKLFF. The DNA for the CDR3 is TGTGCCAGCAGCTTGTACGGGACAGCCAAAGGGGATGAAAAACTGTTTTTT.

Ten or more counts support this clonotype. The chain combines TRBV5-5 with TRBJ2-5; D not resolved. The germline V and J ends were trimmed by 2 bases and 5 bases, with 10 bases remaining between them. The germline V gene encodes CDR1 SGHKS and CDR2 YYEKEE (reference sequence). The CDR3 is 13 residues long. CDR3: CASSFTSPETQYF. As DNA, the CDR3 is TGTGCCAGCAGCTTTACCTCCCCGGAGACCCAGTACTTC.

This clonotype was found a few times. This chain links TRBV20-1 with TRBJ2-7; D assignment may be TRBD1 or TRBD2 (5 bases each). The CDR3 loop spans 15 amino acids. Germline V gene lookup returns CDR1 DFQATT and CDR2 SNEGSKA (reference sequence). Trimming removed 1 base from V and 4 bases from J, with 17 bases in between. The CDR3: CSARGSGRIGYEQYF. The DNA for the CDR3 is TGCAGTGCTAGAGGATCGGGACGCATTGGGTACGAGCAGTACTTC.